The rows below give T cell receptor beta chains drawn from one sample of a study of blood T cell repertoires in COVID-19. Only in-frame clones appear in the TCRdb table, and some are missing; sequencing was by immunoSEQ multiplex PCR. Of around 310,000 clones listed, under 90% were seen once; the top ten hold roughly a tenth. Sequencing used PBMCs or T cells enriched from blood (not recorded which). Source of these receptors: a woman in her twenties or thirties who had recovered from COVID-19. CDR3s include the opening cysteine and the closing phenylalanine or tryptophan. A D gene is named only where the DNA matches it firmly. Clone size is not always given. Where it is, it says once, few, many or a class for expanded clones.

DNA	CDR3	D	V	J	size
TGTGCCTGGAGCCCGACCGGGACTAGCAACCCCTACGAGCAGTACTTC	CAWSPTGTSNPYEQYF	TRBD2	TRBV30	TRBJ2-7	NA
TGTGCCAGCAGTTTACAGGGATACGAGCAGTACTTC	CASSLQGYEQYF	NA	TRBV6-5	TRBJ2-7	NA
TGTGCCAGTAGTATTGGACAGTCGGTCGTGTCTGGCTACACCTTC	CASSIGQSVVSGYTF	NA	TRBV19	TRBJ1-2	NA
TGTGCCAGCAGCCTGCCGTTCGTAAAGGGGAGCAATCAGCCCCAGCATTTT	CASSLPFVKGSNQPQHF	NA	TRBV28	TRBJ1-5	NA
TGTGCCAGTAGTATGACAACAGGGGGCGGTTATGGCTACACCTTC	CASSMTTGGGYGYTF	TRBD1	TRBV19	TRBJ1-2	NA
TGTGCCAGCAGCGCGGGACAGGGGAACACCGGGGAGCTGTTTTTT	CASSAGQGNTGELFF	TRBD1	TRBV9	TRBJ2-2	NA
TGTGCCAGCAGCCCAGGGCAGCCCTATGGCTACACCTTC	CASSPGQPYGYTF	NA	TRBV5-4	TRBJ1-2	once
TGTGCCAGCAGTCCCGGGACAGGGGGATTAGTATTGCACTTC	CASSPGTGGLVLHF	TRBD1	TRBV27	TRBJ2-4	NA
TGTGCCAGCAGGAGGGGTTCTCTAGCGGGAGCAAAGAATGAGCAGTTCTTC	CASRRGSLAGAKNEQFF	TRBD2	TRBV7-9	TRBJ2-1	NA
TGTGCCAGCAGTGAAATCGACAGGAACTATGGCTACACCTTC	CASSEIDRNYGYTF	NA	TRBV2	TRBJ1-2	NA
TGTGCCTGGAGTTTGTCCGGGGAGGCGGCTGGCTACACCTTC	CAWSLSGEAAGYTF	NA	TRBV30	TRBJ1-2	few
TGTGCCATCAGTGAGTCGGGGTATAGCGGGAGGGGACAAGAGACCCAGTACTTC	CAISESGYSGRGQETQYF	TRBD2	TRBV10-3	TRBJ2-5	once
TGTGCCAGGGCTCGGAGGCAGGGGACCTACGAGCAGTACTTC	CARARRQGTYEQYF	NA	TRBV2	TRBJ2-7	many